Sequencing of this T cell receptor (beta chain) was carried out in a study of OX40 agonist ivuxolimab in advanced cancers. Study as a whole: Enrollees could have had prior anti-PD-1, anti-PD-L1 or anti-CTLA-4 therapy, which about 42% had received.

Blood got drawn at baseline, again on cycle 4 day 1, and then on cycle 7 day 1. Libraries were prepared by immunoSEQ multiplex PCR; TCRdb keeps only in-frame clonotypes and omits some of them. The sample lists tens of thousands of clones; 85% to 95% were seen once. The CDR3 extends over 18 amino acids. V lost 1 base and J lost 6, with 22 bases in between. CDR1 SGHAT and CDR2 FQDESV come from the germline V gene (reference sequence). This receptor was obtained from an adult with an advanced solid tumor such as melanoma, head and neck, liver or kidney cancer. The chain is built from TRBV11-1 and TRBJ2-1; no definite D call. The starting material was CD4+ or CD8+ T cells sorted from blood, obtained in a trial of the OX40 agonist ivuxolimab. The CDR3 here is CASSLVAPAPRASNEQFF. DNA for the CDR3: TGTGCCAGCAGCTTAGTTGCCCCAGCGCCCAGAGCGAGCAATGAGCAGTTCTTC.